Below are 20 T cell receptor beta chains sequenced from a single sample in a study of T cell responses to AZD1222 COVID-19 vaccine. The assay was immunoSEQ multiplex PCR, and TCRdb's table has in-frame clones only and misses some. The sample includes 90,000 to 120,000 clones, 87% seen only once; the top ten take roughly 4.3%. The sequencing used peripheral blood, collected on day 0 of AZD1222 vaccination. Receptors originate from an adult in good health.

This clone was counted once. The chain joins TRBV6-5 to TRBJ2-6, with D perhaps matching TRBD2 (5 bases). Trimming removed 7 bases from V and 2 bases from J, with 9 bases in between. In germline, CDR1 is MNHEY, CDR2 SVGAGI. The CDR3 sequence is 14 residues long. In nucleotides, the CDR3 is TGTGCCAGCAAGAGAGGGACTGGGGCCAACGTCCTGACTTTC. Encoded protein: CASKRGTGANVLTF.

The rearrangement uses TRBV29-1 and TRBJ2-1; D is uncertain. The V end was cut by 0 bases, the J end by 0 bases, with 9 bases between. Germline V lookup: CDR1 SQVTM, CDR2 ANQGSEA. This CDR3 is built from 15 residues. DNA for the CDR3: TGCAGCGTTGAAGATCTTCCAAGCTCCTACAATGAGCAGTTCTTC. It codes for CSVEDLPSSYNEQFF.

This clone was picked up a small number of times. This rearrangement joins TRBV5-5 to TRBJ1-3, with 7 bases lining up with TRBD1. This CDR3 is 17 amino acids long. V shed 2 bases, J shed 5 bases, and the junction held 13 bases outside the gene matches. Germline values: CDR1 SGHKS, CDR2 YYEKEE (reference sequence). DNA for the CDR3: TGTGCCAGCAGCTTTCTCGCCGACAGGGTTGTGAGAAACACCATATATTTT. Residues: CASSFLADRVVRNTIYF.

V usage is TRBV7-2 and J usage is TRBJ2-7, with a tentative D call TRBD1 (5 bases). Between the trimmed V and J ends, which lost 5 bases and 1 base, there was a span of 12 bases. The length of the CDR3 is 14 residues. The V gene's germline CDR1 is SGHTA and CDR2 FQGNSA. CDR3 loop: CASSPQGTSYEQYF. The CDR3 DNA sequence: TGTGCCAGCAGCCCCCAGGGAACTTCCTACGAGCAGTACTTC.

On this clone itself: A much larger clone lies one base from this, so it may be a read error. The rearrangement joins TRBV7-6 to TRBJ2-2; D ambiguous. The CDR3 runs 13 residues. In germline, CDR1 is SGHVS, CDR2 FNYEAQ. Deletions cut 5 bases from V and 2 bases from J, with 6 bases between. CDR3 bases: TGTGCCAGCAGCCGTGACAACACCGGGGAGCTGTTTTTT. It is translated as CASSRDNTGELFF.

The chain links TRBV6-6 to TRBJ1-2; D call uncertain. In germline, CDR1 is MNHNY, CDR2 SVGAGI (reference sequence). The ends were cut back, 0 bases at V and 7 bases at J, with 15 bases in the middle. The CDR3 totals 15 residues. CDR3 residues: CASSYSPGSEGGYTF. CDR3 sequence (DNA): TGTGCCAGCAGTTACTCGCCAGGTTCTGAGGGTGGCTACACCTTC.

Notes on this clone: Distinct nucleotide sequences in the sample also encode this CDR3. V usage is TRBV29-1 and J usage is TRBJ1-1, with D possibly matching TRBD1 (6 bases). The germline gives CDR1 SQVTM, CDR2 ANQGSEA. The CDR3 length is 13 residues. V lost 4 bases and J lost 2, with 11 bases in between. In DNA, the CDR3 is TGCAGCGTTGCGAGGACAGTTAACACTGAAGCTTTCTTT. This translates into CSVARTVNTEAFF.

The CDR3 loop reads CASSQGSGGAKNSPLHF. The CDR3 DNA sequence: TGCGCCAGCAGCCAAGGCAGCGGGGGCGCGAAGAATTCACCCCTCCACTTT. This chain links TRBV4-3 with TRBJ1-6; a weak D match, TRBD1 (6 bases). The ends were cut back, 1 base at V and 7 bases at J, with 17 bases in the middle. The germline V gene has CDR1 LGHNA and CDR2 YSLEER. The CDR3 runs to 17 residues.

The CDR3 nucleotides are TGTGCCAGCAGCTTAGTAGCGGGAAGTGCAGGTGAGCAGTTCTTC. Residues: CASSLVAGSAGEQFF. V and J are TRBV11-3 and TRBJ2-1; 8 bases match TRBD2. The length of the CDR3 is 15 residues. V shed 1 base, J shed 9 bases, and the junction held 8 bases outside the gene matches. CDR1 SGHNT and CDR2 YENEEA come from the germline V gene.

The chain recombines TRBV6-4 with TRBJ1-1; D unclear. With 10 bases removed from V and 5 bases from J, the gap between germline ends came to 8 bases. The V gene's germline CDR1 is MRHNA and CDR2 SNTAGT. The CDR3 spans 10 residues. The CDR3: CATVSTEAFF. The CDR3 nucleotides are TGTGCCACCGTGAGTACTGAAGCTTTCTTT.

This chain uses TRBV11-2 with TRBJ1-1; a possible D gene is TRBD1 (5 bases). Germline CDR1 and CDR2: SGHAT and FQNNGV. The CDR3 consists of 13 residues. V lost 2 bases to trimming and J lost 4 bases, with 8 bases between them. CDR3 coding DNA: TGTGCCAGCAGCTTAATGGGGGGCACTGAAGCTTTCTTT. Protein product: CASSLMGGTEAFF.

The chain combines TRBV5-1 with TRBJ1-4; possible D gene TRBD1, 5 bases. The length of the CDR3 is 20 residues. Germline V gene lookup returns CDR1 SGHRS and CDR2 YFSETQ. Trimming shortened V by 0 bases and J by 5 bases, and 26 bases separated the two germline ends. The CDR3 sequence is CASSLEIFPRATGDNEKLFF. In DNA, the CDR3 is TGCGCCAGCAGCTTGGAGATATTTCCGAGGGCAACAGGCGACAATGAAAAACTGTTTTTT.

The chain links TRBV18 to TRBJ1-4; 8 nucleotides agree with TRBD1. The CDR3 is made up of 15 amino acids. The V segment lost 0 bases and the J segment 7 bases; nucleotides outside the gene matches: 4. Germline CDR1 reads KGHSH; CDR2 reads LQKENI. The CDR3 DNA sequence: TGTGCCAGCTCACCACCCGACAGGGGAGTTGAAAAACTGTTTTTT. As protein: CASSPPDRGVEKLFF.

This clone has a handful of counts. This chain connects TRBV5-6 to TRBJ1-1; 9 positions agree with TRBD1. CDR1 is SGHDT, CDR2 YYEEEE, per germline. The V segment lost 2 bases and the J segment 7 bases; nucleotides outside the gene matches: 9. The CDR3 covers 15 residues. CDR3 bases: TGTGCCAGCAGCTTTGGGTGGACAGGGGAAGGTGAAGCTTTCTTT. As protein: CASSFGWTGEGEAFF.

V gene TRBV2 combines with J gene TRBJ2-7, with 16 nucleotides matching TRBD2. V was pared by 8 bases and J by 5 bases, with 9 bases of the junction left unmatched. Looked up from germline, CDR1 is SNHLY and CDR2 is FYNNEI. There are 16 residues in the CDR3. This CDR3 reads CASPLGTSGRADEQYF. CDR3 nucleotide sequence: TGTGCCAGCCCCTTAGGGACTAGCGGGAGGGCAGACGAGCAGTACTTC.

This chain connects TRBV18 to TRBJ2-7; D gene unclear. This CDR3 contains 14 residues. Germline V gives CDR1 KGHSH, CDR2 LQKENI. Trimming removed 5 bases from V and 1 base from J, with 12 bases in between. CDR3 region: CASSDSHSSYEQYF. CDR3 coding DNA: TGTGCCAGCTCAGATAGTCACAGTTCCTACGAGCAGTACTTC.

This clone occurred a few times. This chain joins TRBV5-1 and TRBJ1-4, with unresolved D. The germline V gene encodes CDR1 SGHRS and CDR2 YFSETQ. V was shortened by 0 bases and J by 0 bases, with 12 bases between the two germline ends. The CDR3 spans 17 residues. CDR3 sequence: CASSLVPPEATNEKLFF. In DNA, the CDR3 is TGCGCCAGCAGCTTGGTCCCCCCCGAGGCAACTAATGAAAAACTGTTTTTT. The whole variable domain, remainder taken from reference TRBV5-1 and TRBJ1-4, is KAGVTQTPRYLIKTRGQQVTLSCSPISGHRSVSWYQQTPGQGLQFLFEYFSETQRNKGNFPGRFSGRQFSNSRSEMNVSTLELGDSALYLCASSLVPPEATNEKLFFGSGTQLSVL.

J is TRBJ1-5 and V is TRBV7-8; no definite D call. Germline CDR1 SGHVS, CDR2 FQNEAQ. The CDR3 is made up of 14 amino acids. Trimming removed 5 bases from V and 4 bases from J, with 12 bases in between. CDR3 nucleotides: TGTGCCAGCAGCCCGCTTAGGGCTAATCAGCCCCAGCATTTT. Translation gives CASSPLRANQPQHF.

As DNA, the CDR3 is TGTGCCAGCACTGGGCCCACAGATACGCAGTATTTT. Its protein is CASTGPTDTQYF. This chain uses TRBV12-3 or TRBV12-4 with TRBJ2-3; D ambiguous. V was trimmed by 7 bases and J by 2 bases, leaving 7 bases between them. The CDR3 loop spans 12 amino acids.

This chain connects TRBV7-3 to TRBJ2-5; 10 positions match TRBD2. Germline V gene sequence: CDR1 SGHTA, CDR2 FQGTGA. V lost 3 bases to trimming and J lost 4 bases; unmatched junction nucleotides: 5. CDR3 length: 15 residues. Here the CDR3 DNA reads TGTGCCAGCAGCTTCAGCGGGGGGGCCGGAGAGACCCAGTACTTC. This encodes CASSFSGGAGETQYF.